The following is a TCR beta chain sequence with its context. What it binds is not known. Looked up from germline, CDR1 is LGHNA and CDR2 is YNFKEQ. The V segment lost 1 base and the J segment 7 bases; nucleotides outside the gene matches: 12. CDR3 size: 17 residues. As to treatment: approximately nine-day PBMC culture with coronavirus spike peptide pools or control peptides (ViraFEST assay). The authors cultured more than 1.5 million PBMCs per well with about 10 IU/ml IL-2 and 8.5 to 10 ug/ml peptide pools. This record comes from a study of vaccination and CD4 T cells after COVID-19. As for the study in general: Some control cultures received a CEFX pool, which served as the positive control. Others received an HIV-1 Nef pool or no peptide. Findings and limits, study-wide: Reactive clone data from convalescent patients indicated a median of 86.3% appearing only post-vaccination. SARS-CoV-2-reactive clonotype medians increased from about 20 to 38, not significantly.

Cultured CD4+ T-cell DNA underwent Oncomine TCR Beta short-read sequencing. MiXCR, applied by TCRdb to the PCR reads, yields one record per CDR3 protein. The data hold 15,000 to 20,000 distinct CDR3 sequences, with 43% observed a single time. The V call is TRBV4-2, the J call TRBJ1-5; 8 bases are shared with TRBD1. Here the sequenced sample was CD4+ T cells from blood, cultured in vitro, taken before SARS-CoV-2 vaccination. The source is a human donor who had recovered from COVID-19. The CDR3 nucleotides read TGTGCCAGCAGCCAAGCGGGACAGGCCTCACGGGGACAGCCCCAGCATTTT. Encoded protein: CASSQAGQASRGQPQHF.